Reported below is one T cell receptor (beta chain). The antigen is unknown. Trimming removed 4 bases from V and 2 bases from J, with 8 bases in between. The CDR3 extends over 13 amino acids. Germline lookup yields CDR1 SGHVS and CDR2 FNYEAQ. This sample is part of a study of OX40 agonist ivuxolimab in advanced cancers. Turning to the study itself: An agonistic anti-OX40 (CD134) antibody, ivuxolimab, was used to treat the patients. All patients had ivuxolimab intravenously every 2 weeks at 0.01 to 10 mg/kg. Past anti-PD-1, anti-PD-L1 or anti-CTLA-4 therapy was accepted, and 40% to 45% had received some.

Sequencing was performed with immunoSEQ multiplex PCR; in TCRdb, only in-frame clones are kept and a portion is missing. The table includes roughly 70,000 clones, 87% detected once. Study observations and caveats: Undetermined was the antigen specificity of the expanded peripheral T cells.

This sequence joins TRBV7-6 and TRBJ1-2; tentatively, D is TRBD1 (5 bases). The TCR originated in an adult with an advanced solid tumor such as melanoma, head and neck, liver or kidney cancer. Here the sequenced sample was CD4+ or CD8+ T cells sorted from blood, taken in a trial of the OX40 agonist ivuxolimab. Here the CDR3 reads CASSSGLNYGYTF. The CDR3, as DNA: TGTGCCAGCAGCTCGGGACTCAACTATGGCTACACCTTC.